This is a list of T cell receptor beta chains from one sample in a study of shared clonotypes between healthy human individuals. Clones were sequenced by immunoSEQ multiplex PCR, and TCRdb holds only the in-frame ones, with some missing. The sample holds millions of clones, roughly 91% seen once. Sequencing used naive CD8+ T cells from PBMCs. These receptors came from a man between 18 and 29 years old in good health. Some clones in this sample may be carry-over from other donors' samples. The CDR3 runs from the conserved cysteine through the conserved F or W. The D gene is left open where the match is weak. The listing skips clone size in some rows; elsewhere it reads once, few, many or a size class.

cdr3_nt cdr3_aa v_call d_call j_call clone_size
TGTGCCATCAGTGTCACAGCACTTGAAACCTCTGGGGCCAACGTCCTGACTTTC CAISVTALETSGANVLTF TRBV10-3 NA TRBJ2-6 NA
TGTGCCAGTACCGCCGGGACAGGGGTAGTCTATGGCTACACCTTC CASTAGTGVVYGYTF TRBV19 TRBD1 TRBJ1-2 once
TGTGCCAGCAGTGAAGAGGTCTTGAACACTGAAGCTTTCTTT CASSEEVLNTEAFF TRBV6-1 NA TRBJ1-1 NA
TGTGCCAGCAGTTTATTGTCGACTAGCGGGGTTACCTACGAGCAGTACTTC CASSLLSTSGVTYEQYF TRBV27 TRBD2 TRBJ2-7 NA
TGCGCCAGCAGCCAAGATTTAGGACTAGCGGGTGACGAGCAGTACTTC CASSQDLGLAGDEQYF TRBV4-3 TRBD2 TRBJ2-7 NA
TGTGCCAGCGGCTTACAGGGGGCGAGAAACTACGAGCAGTACTTC CASGLQGARNYEQYF TRBV5-6 TRBD1 TRBJ2-7 NA
TGTGCCAGCAGTTATATCCCCGGGACTAGCGTCGGATATGAGCAGTTCTTC CASSYIPGTSVGYEQFF TRBV27 TRBD2 TRBJ2-1 once
TGCGCCAGCAGCTCCTTCCCGACGGGCTACGAGCAGTACTTC CASSSFPTGYEQYF TRBV5-1 NA TRBJ2-7 NA
TGTGCCAGCAGTGAAGGGCAGAGGGAGACCCAGTACTTC CASSEGQRETQYF TRBV6-1 NA TRBJ2-5 NA
TGTGCCAGCAGACCCGGGCCCCTCACTGAAGCTTTCTTT CASRPGPLTEAFF TRBV5-4 NA TRBJ1-1 NA
TGTGCCAGCAGTGAAGCGCTTTTTGGGAAAAGGTCCCAATCGTATCAGTACTTC CASSEALFGKRSQSYQYF TRBV6-1 NA TRBJ2-7 NA
TGTGCCAGCAGCCCGGGACAGACCCGATTGCGTGGCTACACCTTC CASSPGQTRLRGYTF TRBV11-2 TRBD1 TRBJ1-2 NA
TGCGCCAGCAGCCAACTTTGGGGGAGCAATCAGCCCCAGCATTTT CASSQLWGSNQPQHF TRBV4-3 NA TRBJ1-5 NA
TGTGCCAGCAGCCCCCGGGCTAGCGGGAGCATTAATGAGCAGTTCTTC CASSPRASGSINEQFF TRBV11-3 TRBD2 TRBJ2-1 NA
TGTGCCAGCAGCGTTGGCAAGAACACTGAAGCTTTCTTT CASSVGKNTEAFF TRBV9 NA TRBJ1-1 few
TGCGCCAGCCAAGATTCACAGGGCGAAGCTTTCTTT CASQDSQGEAFF TRBV5-1 NA TRBJ1-1 NA
TGCGCCAGCAGTGAGGCAGACGGACTGACTGAATATACGCAGTATTTT CASSEADGLTEYTQYF TRBV10-1 NA TRBJ2-3 NA
TGTGCCAGCAGCTTATATCTTGCTAGCAAAAATGAGCAGTTCTTC CASSLYLASKNEQFF TRBV7-3 NA TRBJ2-1 NA
TGTGCCAGCAGCCCCCGGCGGGGGGAAGGCCCCCCTGAAAAACTGTTTTTT CASSPRRGEGPPEKLFF TRBV14 NA TRBJ1-4 NA
TGTGCCAGCAGCCTACAAACCGACAGGGCGGGCTCCTACGAGCAGTACTTC CASSLQTDRAGSYEQYF TRBV7-6 TRBD1 TRBJ2-7 NA
TGTGCCAGCAGTTTGATCGCGGGGCGGAGCTCCTACAATGAGCAGTTCTTC CASSLIAGRSSYNEQFF TRBV28 NA TRBJ2-1 NA
TGTGCCAGCAGTTTACGAGGCAGCGTTGGAAACACCATATATTTT CASSLRGSVGNTIYF TRBV27 NA TRBJ1-3 NA
TGTGCCAGCAGCCCAGGACTAGCAGCCTACGAGCAGTACTTC CASSPGLAAYEQYF TRBV6-5 TRBD2 TRBJ2-7 NA
TGTGCCAGCAGTCCGACAGGCGAGTCCTACGAGCAGTACTTC CASSPTGESYEQYF TRBV28 NA TRBJ2-7 once
TGTGCCAGCAGCTTGCTGGGGAACACTGAAGCTTTCTTT CASSLLGNTEAFF TRBV11-2 NA TRBJ1-1 NA
TGTGCCAGCAGTTTAGGAGGGGCTCTGTGGGAGACCCAGTACTTC CASSLGGALWETQYF TRBV27 NA TRBJ2-5 NA
TGTGCCAGCAGCGTACAGGTTGGGACTGAAGCTTTCTTT CASSVQVGTEAFF TRBV9 NA TRBJ1-1 NA
TGTGCCATCAGTGGAGAAGAGATGGATACTGAAGCTTTCTTT CAISGEEMDTEAFF TRBV10-3 NA TRBJ1-1 NA
TGTGCCAGCAGCTTTAAGCGGGAAGTTCCCCACGAGCAGTACTTC CASSFKREVPHEQYF TRBV13 TRBD2 TRBJ2-7 NA
TGTGCCTGGAGTGGCCCACCCCAGACAGAAAGATACTATGGCTACACCTTC CAWSGPPQTERYYGYTF TRBV30 NA TRBJ1-2 NA
TGTGCCAGCACCACCCCGGGAGTTCCTAACACCGGGGAGCTGTTTTTT CASTTPGVPNTGELFF TRBV7-2 NA TRBJ2-2 NA
TGTGCCAGCAGCTTTCAGGGCTCTAACACTGAAGCTTTCTTT CASSFQGSNTEAFF TRBV7-8 NA TRBJ1-1 NA
TGTGCCAGCAGCTTAGTTGGCTACGAGCAGTACTTC CASSLVGYEQYF TRBV7-9 NA TRBJ2-7 NA
TGTGCCAGCAGCCCCCGGGGGCGGACCCAGTACTTC CASSPRGRTQYF TRBV7-9 NA TRBJ2-5 NA
TGTGCCAGCAGCGTAGAAATCGGGTACACAGATACGCAGTATTTT CASSVEIGYTDTQYF TRBV9 NA TRBJ2-3 NA
TGCGCCAGCAGCCAAGAGTATCTAGCGGGAGTTACACTTGAGCAGTTCTTC CASSQEYLAGVTLEQFF TRBV4-3 TRBD2 TRBJ2-1 NA
TGTGCCAGCAGCCCCCCCCTTTCAGGGAGTAAGAACACTGAAGCTTTCTTT CASSPPLSGSKNTEAFF TRBV7-2 NA TRBJ1-1 NA
TGTGCCAGCAGTATCTCACCTGGGACCTATAATGAAAAACTGTTTTTT CASSISPGTYNEKLFF TRBV25-1 NA TRBJ1-4 NA
TGTGCCAGCAGCCTCACTCACGAAGAGACCCAGTACTTC CASSLTHEETQYF TRBV7-3 NA TRBJ2-5 NA
TGTGCCAGCAGTGAAGCGCGAACAAGGTGGGGCAATCAGCCCCAGCATTTT CASSEARTRWGNQPQHF TRBV6-1 NA TRBJ1-5 NA
TGTGCCAGCAGCCCACGAACTGGACGGTTACAAGAGACCCAGTACTTC CASSPRTGRLQETQYF TRBV4-2 NA TRBJ2-5 NA
TGTGCCAGCAGCGGCCGGACAGGTCACTACGAGCAGTACTTC CASSGRTGHYEQYF TRBV11-2 TRBD1 TRBJ2-7 NA
TGTGCCAGCAGCTTAAGACGGGTGAACACTGAAGCTTTCTTT CASSLRRVNTEAFF TRBV7-3 NA TRBJ1-1 few
TGTGCCATCAGTGATCCCTTAGTTCTGGTAGAGACCCAGTACTTC CAISDPLVLVETQYF TRBV10-3 NA TRBJ2-5 NA
TGTGCCAGCAGCCAACATGTGGAGGGCTACACCTTC CASSQHVEGYTF TRBV5-4 NA TRBJ1-2 NA
TGTGCCAGCCGGACCTGGACAGGGGACAATGAGCAGTTCTTC CASRTWTGDNEQFF TRBV28 TRBD1 TRBJ2-1 few
TGTGCCAGCAGCCCCGGGACTTATAACGGCGAGCAGTACTTC CASSPGTYNGEQYF TRBV9 NA TRBJ2-7 NA
TGTGCCAGCAGTTGGGGCTCCTACAATGAGCAGTTCTTC CASSWGSYNEQFF TRBV27 NA TRBJ2-1 NA
TGCGCCAGCAGTAGAGCTGGCCCGGCTCAAGAGCAGTTCTTC CASSRAGPAQEQFF TRBV10-1 NA TRBJ2-1 NA
TGTGCCAGCAGTTTCCGGACAGGGGGTGCTGAAGCTTTCTTT CASSFRTGGAEAFF TRBV27 TRBD1 TRBJ1-1 NA
TGTGCCAGCAGCTCGGGCGACTCCTACAATGAGCAGTTCTTC CASSSGDSYNEQFF TRBV5-4 NA TRBJ2-1 NA
TGTGCCAGCAGCTCGCAGGGCCTCCCAGAGACCCAGTACTTC CASSSQGLPETQYF TRBV11-2 NA TRBJ2-5 NA
TGTGCCAGCAGTTTACGTGACTGGAACAATGAGCAGTTCTTC CASSLRDWNNEQFF TRBV28 NA TRBJ2-1 NA
TGTGCCAGCAGCCGCAGTTTCCAGCGGGAGCAAAACATTCAGTACTTC CASSRSFQREQNIQYF TRBV14 TRBD2 TRBJ2-4 NA
TGTGCCAGTAGTAGGGACGGGACAGGGACTATCTACAATGAGCAGTTCTTC CASSRDGTGTIYNEQFF TRBV19 TRBD1 TRBJ2-1 NA
TGTGCCAGCACCACTGGAAACACCATATATTTT CASTTGNTIYF TRBV7-9 NA TRBJ1-3 NA
TGTGCCAGCAGTGAATCCCCCACATTCCAGGGAGAGACCCAGTACTTC CASSESPTFQGETQYF TRBV25-1 NA TRBJ2-5 NA
TGTGCCAGCAGCGTAGCTGCCCTGACGGTTAACACTGAAGCTTTCTTT CASSVAALTVNTEAFF TRBV9 NA TRBJ1-1 NA
TGCGCCAGCGCGGCCTCCGAGATCGCAGATACGCAGTATTTT CASAASEIADTQYF TRBV4-3 NA TRBJ2-3 NA
TGTGCCAGCAGTTCCGGGGACAGCGACTACAATGAGCAGTTCTTC CASSSGDSDYNEQFF TRBV28 TRBD1 TRBJ2-1 NA